Listed below are T cell receptor beta chains from one sample, sequenced in a study of blood T cell repertoires in COVID-19. The table came from immunoSEQ multiplex PCR; TCRdb's copy has only in-frame clones and leaves some out. The sample has about 50,000 clones, roughly 90% seen once; the top ten hold about 2%. The sample consisted of peripheral blood. The receptors shown here come from a human donor in a cohort sampled during active COVID-19. CDR3s include the opening cysteine and the closing phenylalanine or tryptophan. D genes are given only for firm matches. Size is stated for part of the rows, as once, few or many counts, or as a class when the clone is expanded.

abundance	d_gene	j_gene	v_gene	CDR3nt	CDR3aa
.	.	TRBJ2-7	TRBV7-9	TGTGCCAGCAGCTTACCGGGGCAGGGAGGCGAGCAGTACTTC	CASSLPGQGGEQYF
.	.	TRBJ2-7	TRBV12-3/TRBV12-4	TGTGCCAGCAGTCCCCGGGGATACGAGCAGTACTTC	CASSPRGYEQYF
.	TRBD1	TRBJ2-7	TRBV5-1	TGCGCCAGCAGCTTGGGAATGACAGGGGTTATGGACGAGCAGTACTTC	CASSLGMTGVMDEQYF
.	TRBD2	TRBJ2-3	TRBV6-2/TRBV6-3	TGTGCCAGCAGTCATCCGGGACTAGCGGGGGGGAGCACAGATACGCAGTATTTT	CASSHPGLAGGSTDTQYF
.	.	TRBJ2-7	TRBV6-5	TGTGCCAGCAGAATAAGACAGTGGAGCTCCTACGAGCAGTACTTC	CASRIRQWSSYEQYF
.	.	TRBJ2-1	TRBV7-2	TGTGCCAGCAGCCTATTCATGGTCAATGAGCAGTTCTTC	CASSLFMVNEQFF
.	.	TRBJ2-4	TRBV20-1	TGCAGTGCTAGTTCCGGCGGAAGTAAAAACATTCAGTACTTC	CSASSGGSKNIQYF
.	TRBD1	TRBJ1-5	TRBV15	TGTGCCACCAGCCCGACAGGGGGCCGTATAAATCAGCCCCAGCATTTT	CATSPTGGRINQPQHF
.	.	TRBJ1-1	TRBV29-1	TGCAGCGTTGATCCGGACTATCGGGGGTCTTTCTTT	CSVDPDYRGSFF
.	TRBD2	TRBJ2-3	TRBV6-6	TGTGCCAGCAGCCGAGGACTAGCGGGGGGAACAGATACGCAGTATTTT	CASSRGLAGGTDTQYF
.	TRBD2	TRBJ2-2	TRBV9	TGTGCCAGCAGGGGGACTAGCGGGGCCGGGGAGCTGTTTTTT	CASRGTSGAGELFF
.	.	TRBJ1-1	TRBV19	TGTGCCAGTAGTCAGAGGGGAGGCACTGAAGCTTTCTTT	CASSQRGGTEAFF
.	TRBD1	TRBJ2-3	TRBV18	TGTGCCAGCTCGTCCGGGACAGGGTCAGATACGCAGTATTTT	CASSSGTGSDTQYF
.	.	TRBJ1-1	TRBV30	TGTGCCTGGAATCGGGGGGTGAACACTGAAGCTTTCTTT	CAWNRGVNTEAFF
few	.	TRBJ2-1	TRBV11-3	TGTGCCAGCAGCTTCGGGGGAGAGTATGAGCAGTTCTTC	CASSFGGEYEQFF
once	TRBD1	TRBJ2-3	TRBV28	TGTGCCAGCAGTTGGGACAGGGGCCCGGCATTGGGCACAGATACGCAGTATTTT	CASSWDRGPALGTDTQYF
.	TRBD1	TRBJ2-3	TRBV7-2	TGTGCCAGCGGCCGGGACAGGGGGAAAGATACGCAGTATTTT	CASGRDRGKDTQYF
.	TRBD1	TRBJ1-2	TRBV6-6	TGTGCCAGCAGTACGTCCGACAGGGTTGGAGGTGGCTACACCTTC	CASSTSDRVGGGYTF
.	TRBD2	TRBJ2-1	TRBV10-1	TGCGCCAGCAGTGAGTATAGGCCTAGCGGGAGGCGGGTGGGTGAGCAGTTCTTC	CASSEYRPSGRRVGEQFF
.	TRBD2	TRBJ2-1	TRBV27	TGTGCCAGCAGTTCCTCGGGACTAGCGGGAGGAAAGTGGACTTACAATGAGCAGTTCTTC	CASSSSGLAGGKWTYNEQFF
few	.	TRBJ1-6	TRBV6-5	TGTGCCAGCAGTTACGTCGGGGATTCACCCCTCCACTTT	CASSYVGDSPLHF
few	TRBD1	TRBJ1-5	TRBV6-5	TGTGCCAGCAGTACGTTACAGGGGTCTGGGCAGCCCCAGCATTTT	CASSTLQGSGQPQHF
.	.	TRBJ1-2	TRBV7-2	TGTGCCAGCAGCTTATCTACGCGGGGGATCTATGGCTACACCTTC	CASSLSTRGIYGYTF
.	TRBD1	TRBJ1-1	TRBV24-1	TGTGCCACCAGTGACCCAGTCCTAACAGGGGGGGCTTTCTTT	CATSDPVLTGGAFF
.	TRBD1	TRBJ2-2	TRBV5-8	TGTGCCAGCAGCTTCGACAGGGCCCCGTACACCGGGGAGCTGTTTTTT	CASSFDRAPYTGELFF
.	.	TRBJ2-1	TRBV7-2	TGTGCCAGCAGCTCGGAGGGCACCCTCGCCTACAATGAGCAGTTCTTC	CASSSEGTLAYNEQFF
.	.	TRBJ1-1	TRBV12-3/TRBV12-4	TGTGCCAGCAGTTTACAGGGCAGGACTGAAGCTTTCTTT	CASSLQGRTEAFF
.	.	TRBJ2-3	TRBV5-1	TGCGCCAGCAGCTTGGCCTCTGGTGCGTCTAGCACAGATACGCAGTATTTT	CASSLASGASSTDTQYF
.	.	TRBJ1-2	TRBV14	TGTGCCAGCAGCCAAGAATGGTATCTACGCTACACCTTC	CASSQEWYLRYTF
.	.	TRBJ1-1	TRBV7-9	TGTGCCAGCAGCTGGACAGAGAACACTGAAGCTTTCTTT	CASSWTENTEAFF
.	TRBD1	TRBJ1-5	TRBV19	TGTGCCAGTAGACCCGGGACAGCCGCTGTAAGCAATCAGCCCCAGCATTTT	CASRPGTAAVSNQPQHF
.	.	TRBJ2-7	TRBV7-2	TGTGCCAGCAGTGCGGGGAATAACTACGAGCAGTACTTC	CASSAGNNYEQYF
.	TRBD1	TRBJ1-6	TRBV19	TGTGCCAGTACGGCCCGAAGAGGACAGGGGGAATCACCCCTCCACTTT	CASTARRGQGESPLHF
.	TRBD1	TRBJ1-2	TRBV6-5	TGTGCCAGCAGTTTCACGGGACAGGGCGTCGGCTACACCTTC	CASSFTGQGVGYTF
few	.	TRBJ2-7	TRBV11-2	TGTGCCAGCAGCTTCCAGGGGAGCTCCTACGAGCAGTACTTC	CASSFQGSSYEQYF
.	.	TRBJ2-5	TRBV9	TGTGCCAGCAGCGTAGGAAGGACTCAAGAGACCCAGTACTTC	CASSVGRTQETQYF
.	.	TRBJ1-3	TRBV2	TGTGCCAGCACCAGAGGGTTTGGAAACACCATATATTTT	CASTRGFGNTIYF